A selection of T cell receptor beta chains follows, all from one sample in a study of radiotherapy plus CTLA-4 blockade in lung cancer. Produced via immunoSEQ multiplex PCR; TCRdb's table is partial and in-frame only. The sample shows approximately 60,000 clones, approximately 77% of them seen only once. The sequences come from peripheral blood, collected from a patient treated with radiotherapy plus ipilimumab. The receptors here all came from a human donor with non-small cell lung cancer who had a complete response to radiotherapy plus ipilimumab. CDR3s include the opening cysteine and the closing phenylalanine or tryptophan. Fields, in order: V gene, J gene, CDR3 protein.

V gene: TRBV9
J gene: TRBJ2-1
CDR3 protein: CASSVRGGLAGEGGSNEQFF

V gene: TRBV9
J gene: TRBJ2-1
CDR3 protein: CASSVGGSGSTGNEQFF

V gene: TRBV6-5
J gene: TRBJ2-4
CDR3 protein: CASTPEGARDIQYF

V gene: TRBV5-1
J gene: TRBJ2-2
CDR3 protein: CASSFPPIRGLGISTGELFF

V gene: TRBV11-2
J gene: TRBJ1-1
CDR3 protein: CASSLGLNTEAFF

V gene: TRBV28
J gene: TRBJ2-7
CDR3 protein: CASSPTVGHMSYEQYF

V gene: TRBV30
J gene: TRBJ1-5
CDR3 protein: CAWSVGAQAQHF

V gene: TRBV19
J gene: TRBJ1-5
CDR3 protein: CASTPGGSNQPQHF

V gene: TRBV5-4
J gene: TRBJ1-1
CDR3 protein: CASRYTGVENTEAFF

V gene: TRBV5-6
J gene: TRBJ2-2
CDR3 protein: CASSLAPNTGELFF

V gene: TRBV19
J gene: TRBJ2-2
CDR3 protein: CASNSGDRWGGELFF

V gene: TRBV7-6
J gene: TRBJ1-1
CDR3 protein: CASSLGLHRGTNTEAFF

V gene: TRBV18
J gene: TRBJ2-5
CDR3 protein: CASSVGTAQETQYF

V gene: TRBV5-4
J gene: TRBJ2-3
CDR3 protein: CASSPARALGGDTQYF

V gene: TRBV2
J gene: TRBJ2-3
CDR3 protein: CASNLAGSTDTQYF

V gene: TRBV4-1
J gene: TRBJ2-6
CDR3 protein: CASSPWLNSINSGANVLTF

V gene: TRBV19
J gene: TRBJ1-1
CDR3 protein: CASSGQDLSPRDTEAFF

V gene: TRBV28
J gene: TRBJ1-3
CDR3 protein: CASSPGTVSGNTIYF

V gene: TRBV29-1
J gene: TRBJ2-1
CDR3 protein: CSVEEFGLGQFF

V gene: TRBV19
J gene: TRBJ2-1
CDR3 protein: CASRSTGTSVEQFF

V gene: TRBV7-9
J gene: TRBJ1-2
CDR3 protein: CASSLVRQVLSGYTF

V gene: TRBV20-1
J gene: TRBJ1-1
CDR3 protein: CSAVENTEAFF

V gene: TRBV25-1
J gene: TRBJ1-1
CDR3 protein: CASSDYGAGGGGTEAFF

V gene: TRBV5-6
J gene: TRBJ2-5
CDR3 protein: CASSPRTQETQYF

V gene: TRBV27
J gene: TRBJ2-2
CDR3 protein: CASSLFWGSGAGAVAGELFF

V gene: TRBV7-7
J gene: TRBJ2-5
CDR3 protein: CASSLDGRAGETQYF

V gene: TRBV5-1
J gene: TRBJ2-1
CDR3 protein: CASSLATDNEQFF

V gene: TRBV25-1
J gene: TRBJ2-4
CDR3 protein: CASSDASGGKNIQYF

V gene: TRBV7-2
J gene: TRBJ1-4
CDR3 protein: CASSPGPFMEKLFF

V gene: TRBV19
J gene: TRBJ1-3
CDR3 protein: CASSSLPGNGGNTIYF

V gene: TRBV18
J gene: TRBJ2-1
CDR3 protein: CASSPKVAGGAYNEQFF

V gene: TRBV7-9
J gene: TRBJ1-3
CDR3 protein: CASRGVGSGNTIYF

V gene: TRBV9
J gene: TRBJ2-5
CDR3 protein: CASSVGGQQETQYF

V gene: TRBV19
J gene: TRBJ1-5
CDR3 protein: CASNGDESNQPQHF

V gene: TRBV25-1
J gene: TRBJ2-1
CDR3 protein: CASTMTSGGAGEQFF

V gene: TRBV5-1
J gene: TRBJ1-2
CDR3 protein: CASSPGGDGYGYTF

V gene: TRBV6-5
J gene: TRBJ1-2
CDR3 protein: CATLKPGTDYGYTF

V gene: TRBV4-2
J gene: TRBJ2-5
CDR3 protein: CASSQDQSGQETQYF

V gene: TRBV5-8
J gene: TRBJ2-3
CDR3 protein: CASSLAKGLAGASDTQYF

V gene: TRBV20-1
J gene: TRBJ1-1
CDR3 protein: CSASGTAEAFF

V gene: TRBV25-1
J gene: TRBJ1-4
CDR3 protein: CASSEPTGGTTNEKLFF

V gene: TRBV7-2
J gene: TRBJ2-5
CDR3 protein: CASRWGRGYQETQYF

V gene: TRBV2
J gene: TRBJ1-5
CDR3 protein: CASESIAGSQPQHF

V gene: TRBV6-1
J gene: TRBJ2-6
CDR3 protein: CASSADRGPLSGANVLTF

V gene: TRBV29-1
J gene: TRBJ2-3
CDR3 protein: CSVSREGGQYF

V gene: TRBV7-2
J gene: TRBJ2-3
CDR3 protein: CASSSTGGADTQYF

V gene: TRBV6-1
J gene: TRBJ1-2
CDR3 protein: CASSEVVNYGYTF

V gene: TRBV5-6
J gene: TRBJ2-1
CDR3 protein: CASSFYGGTDNEQFF

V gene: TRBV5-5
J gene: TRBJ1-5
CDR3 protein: CASSPYPTGGGFNQPQHF

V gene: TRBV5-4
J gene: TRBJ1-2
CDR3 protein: CASTADRGLRGYTF